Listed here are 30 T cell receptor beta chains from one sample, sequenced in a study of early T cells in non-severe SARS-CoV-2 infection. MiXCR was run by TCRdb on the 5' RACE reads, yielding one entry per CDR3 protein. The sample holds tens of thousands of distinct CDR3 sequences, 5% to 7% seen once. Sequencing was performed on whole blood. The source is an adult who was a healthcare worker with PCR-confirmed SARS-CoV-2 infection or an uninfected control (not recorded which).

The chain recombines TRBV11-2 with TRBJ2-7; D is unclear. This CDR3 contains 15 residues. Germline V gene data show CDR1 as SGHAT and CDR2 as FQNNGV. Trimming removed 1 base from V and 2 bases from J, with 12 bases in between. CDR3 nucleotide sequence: TGTGCCAGCAGCTTAGTTGCAGTACTTCCCTACGAGCAGTACTTC. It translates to CASSLVAVLPYEQYF.

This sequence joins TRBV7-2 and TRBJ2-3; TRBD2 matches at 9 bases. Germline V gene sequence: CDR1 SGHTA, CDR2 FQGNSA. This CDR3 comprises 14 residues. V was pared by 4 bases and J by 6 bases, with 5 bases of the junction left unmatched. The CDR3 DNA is TGTGCCAGCAGCTCGGGACTAGCCCGCGATACGCAGTATTTT. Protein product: CASSSGLARDTQYF.

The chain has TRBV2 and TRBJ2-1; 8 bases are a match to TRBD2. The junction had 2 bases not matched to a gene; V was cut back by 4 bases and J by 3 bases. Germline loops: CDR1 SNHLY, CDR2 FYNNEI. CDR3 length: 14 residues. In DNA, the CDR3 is TGTGCCAGCAGTGCTGGGACTAGCTACAATGAGCAGTTCTTC. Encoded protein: CASSAGTSYNEQFF.

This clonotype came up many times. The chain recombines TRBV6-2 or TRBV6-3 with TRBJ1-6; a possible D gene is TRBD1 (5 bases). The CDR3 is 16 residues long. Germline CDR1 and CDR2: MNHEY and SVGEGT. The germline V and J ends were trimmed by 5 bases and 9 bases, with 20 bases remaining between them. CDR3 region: CASSERGDSGTSPLHF. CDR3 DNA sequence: TGTGCCAGCAGTGAAAGGGGAGACAGTGGGACTTCACCCCTCCACTTT.

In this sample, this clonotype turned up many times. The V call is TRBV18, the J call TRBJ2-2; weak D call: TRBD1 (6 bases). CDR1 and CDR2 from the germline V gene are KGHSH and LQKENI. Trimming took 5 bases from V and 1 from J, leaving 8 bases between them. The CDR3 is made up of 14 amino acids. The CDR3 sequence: CASSSGQNTGELFF. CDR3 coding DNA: TGTGCCAGCTCATCGGGACAGAACACCGGGGAGCTGTTTTTT.

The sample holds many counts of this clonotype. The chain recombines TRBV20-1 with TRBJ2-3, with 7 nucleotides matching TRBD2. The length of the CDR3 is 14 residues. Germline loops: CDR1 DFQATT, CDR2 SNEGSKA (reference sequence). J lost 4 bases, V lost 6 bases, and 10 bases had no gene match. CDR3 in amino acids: CSASKASGSDTQYF. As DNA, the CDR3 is TGCAGTGCCTCCAAGGCTAGCGGTTCAGATACGCAGTATTTT.

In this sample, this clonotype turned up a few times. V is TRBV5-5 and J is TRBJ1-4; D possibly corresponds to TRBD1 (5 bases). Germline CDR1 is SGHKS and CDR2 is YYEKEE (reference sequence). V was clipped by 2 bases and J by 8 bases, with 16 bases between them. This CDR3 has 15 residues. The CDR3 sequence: CASSFLAGGGEKLFF. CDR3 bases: TGTGCCAGCAGCTTCCTGGCTGGCGGGGGAGAAAAACTGTTTTTT.

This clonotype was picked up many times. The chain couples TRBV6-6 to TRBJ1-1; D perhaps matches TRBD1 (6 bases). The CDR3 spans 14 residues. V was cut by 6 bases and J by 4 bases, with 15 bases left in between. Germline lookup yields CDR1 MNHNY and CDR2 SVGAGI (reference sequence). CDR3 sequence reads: CASRGHTGSTEAFF. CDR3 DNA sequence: TGTGCCAGCAGGGGACACACCGGGAGCACTGAAGCTTTCTTT.

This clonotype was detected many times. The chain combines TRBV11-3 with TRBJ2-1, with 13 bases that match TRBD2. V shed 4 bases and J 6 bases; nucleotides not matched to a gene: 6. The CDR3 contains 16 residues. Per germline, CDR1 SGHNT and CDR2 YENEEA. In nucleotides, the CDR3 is TGTGCCAGCAGCTCGTGGACTAGCGGGAGTGCCAATGAGCAGTTCTTC. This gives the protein CASSSWTSGSANEQFF.

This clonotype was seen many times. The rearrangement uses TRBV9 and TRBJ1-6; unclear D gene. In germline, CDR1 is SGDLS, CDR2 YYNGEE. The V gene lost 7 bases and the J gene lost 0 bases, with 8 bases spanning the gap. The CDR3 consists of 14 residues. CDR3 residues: CASAFSSYNSPLHF. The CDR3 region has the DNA TGTGCCAGCGCCTTTAGCTCCTATAATTCACCCCTCCACTTT.

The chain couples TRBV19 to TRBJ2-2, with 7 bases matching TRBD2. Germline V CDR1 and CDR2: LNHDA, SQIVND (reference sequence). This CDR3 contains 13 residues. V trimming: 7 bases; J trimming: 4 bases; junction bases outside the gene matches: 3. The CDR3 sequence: CASTPGGTGELFF. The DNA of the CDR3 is TGTGCCAGTACCCCGGGGGGCACCGGGGAGCTGTTTTTT. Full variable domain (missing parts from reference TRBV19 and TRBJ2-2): DGGITQSPKYLFRKEGQNVTLSCEQNLNHDAMYWYRQDPGQGLRLIYYSQIVNDFQKGDIAEGYSVSREKKESFPLTVTSAQKNPTAFYLCASTPGGTGELFFGEGSRLTVL.

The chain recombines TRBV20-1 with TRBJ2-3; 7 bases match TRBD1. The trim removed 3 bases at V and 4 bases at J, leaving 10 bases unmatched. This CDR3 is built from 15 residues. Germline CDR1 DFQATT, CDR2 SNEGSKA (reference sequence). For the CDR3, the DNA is TGCAGTGCTAGGGCCCAAGGGACAGCATCAGATACGCAGTATTTT. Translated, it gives CSARAQGTASDTQYF.

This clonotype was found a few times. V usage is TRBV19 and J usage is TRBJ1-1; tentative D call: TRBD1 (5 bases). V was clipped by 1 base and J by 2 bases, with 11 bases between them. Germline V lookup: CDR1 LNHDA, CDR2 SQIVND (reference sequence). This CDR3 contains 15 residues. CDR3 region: CASSIGPGTNTEAFF. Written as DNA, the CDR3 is TGTGCCAGTAGTATAGGTCCAGGGACCAACACTGAAGCTTTCTTT.

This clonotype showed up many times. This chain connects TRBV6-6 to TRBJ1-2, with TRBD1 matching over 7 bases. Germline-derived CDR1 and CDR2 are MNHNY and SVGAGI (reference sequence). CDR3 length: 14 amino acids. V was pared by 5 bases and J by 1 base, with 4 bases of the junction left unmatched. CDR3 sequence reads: CASSTSGGNYGYTF. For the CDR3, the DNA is TGTGCCAGCAGTACATCAGGGGGTAACTATGGCTACACCTTC.

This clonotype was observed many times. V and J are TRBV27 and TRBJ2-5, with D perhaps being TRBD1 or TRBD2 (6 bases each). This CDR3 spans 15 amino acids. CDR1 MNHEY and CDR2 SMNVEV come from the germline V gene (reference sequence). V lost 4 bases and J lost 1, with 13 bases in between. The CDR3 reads CASSSAGHVQETQYF. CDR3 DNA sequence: TGTGCCAGCAGTTCCGCGGGACACGTCCAAGAGACCCAGTACTTC.

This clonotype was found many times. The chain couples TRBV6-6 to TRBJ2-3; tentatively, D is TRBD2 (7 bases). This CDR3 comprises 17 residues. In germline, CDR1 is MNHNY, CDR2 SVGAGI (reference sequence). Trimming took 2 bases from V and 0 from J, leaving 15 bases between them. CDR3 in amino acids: CASSYVRGAGSTDTQYF. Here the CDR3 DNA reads TGTGCCAGCAGTTACGTCCGGGGGGCGGGTAGCACAGATACGCAGTATTTT.

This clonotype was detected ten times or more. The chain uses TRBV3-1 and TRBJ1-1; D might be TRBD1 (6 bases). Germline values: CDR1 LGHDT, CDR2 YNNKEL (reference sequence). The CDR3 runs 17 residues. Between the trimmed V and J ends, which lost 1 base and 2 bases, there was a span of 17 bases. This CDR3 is CASSQGGGGVSNTEAFF. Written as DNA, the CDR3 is TGTGCCAGCAGCCAAGGAGGCGGGGGCGTGTCAAACACTGAAGCTTTCTTT. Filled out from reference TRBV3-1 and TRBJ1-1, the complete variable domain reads DTAVSQTPKYLVTQMGNDKSIKCEQNLGHDTMYWYKQDSKKFLKIMFSYNNKELIINETVPNRFSPKSPDKAHLNLHINSLELGDSAVYFCASSQGGGGVSNTEAFFGQGTRLTVV.

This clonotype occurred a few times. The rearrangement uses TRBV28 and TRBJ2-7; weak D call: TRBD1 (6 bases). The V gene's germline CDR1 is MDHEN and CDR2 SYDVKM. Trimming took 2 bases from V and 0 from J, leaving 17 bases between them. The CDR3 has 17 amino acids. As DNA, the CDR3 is TGTGCCAGCAGTTTAAATACTGACAGGCGGACCTCCTACGAGCAGTACTTC. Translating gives CASSLNTDRRTSYEQYF.

CDR3 residues: CASSPDRGTGELFF. CDR3 nucleotides: TGTGCCAGCTCACCAGACAGGGGGACCGGGGAGCTGTTTTTT. The chain combines TRBV18 with TRBJ2-2; TRBD1 matches at 9 bases. Germline assignment: CDR1 KGHSH and CDR2 LQKENI. V dropped 2 bases and J dropped 5; count of bases not matched to a gene: 0. The CDR3 covers 14 residues.

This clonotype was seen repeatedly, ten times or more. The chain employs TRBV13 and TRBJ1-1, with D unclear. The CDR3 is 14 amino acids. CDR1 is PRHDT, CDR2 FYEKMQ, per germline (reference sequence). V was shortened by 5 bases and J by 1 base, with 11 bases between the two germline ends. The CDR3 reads CASSRGRPNTEAFF. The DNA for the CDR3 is TGTGCCAGCAGCCGCGGACGGCCGAACACTGAAGCTTTCTTT.

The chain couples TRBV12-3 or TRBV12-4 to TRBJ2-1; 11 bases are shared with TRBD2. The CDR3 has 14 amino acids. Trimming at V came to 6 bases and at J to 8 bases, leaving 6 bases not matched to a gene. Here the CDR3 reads CASSQLAGAHEQFF. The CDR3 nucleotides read TGTGCCAGCAGCCAACTAGCGGGAGCCCATGAGCAGTTCTTC.

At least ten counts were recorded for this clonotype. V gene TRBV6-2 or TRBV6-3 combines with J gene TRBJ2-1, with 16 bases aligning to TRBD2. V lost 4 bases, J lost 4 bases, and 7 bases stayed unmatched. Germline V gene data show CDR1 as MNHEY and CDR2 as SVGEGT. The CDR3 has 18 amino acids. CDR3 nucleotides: TGTGCCAGCAGTTCCCAACCGGGACTAGCGGGGGGGTACAATGAGCAGTTCTTC. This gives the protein CASSSQPGLAGGYNEQFF.

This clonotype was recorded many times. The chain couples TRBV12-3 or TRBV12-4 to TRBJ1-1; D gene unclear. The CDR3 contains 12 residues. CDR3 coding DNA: TGTGCAGCCGGGTCGGAGATCACTGAAGCTTTCTTT. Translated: CAAGSEITEAFF.

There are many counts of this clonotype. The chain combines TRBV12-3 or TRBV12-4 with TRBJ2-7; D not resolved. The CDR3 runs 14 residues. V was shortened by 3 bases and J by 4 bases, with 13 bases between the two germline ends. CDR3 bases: TGTGCCAGCAGTTTCTCGGTCGACGCGTACGAGCAGTACTTC. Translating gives CASSFSVDAYEQYF.

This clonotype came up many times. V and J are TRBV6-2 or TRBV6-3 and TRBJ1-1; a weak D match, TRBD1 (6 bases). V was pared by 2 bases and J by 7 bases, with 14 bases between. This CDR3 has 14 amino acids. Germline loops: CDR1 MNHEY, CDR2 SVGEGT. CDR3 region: CASSYRRRGFEAFF. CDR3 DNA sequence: TGTGCCAGCAGTTACCGACGAAGGGGGTTTGAAGCTTTCTTT.

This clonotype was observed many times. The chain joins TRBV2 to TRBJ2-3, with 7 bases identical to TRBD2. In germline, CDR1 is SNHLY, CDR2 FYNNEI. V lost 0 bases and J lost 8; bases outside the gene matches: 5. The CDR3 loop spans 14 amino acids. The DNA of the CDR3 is TGTGCCAGCAGTGAAGCGGGGGGGAGGGCTACGCAGTATTTT. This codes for CASSEAGGRATQYF.

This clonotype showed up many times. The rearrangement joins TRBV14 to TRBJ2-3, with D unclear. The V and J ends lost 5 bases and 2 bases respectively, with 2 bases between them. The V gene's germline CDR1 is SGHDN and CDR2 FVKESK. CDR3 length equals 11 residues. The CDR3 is CASSYTDTQYF. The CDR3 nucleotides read TGTGCCAGCAGCTACACAGATACGCAGTATTTT.

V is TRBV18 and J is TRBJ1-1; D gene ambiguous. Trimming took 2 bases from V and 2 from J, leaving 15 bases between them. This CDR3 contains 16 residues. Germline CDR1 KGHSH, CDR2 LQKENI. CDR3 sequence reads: CASSPFGPQLNTEAFF. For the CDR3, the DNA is TGTGCCAGCTCACCATTTGGTCCCCAACTAAACACTGAAGCTTTCTTT.

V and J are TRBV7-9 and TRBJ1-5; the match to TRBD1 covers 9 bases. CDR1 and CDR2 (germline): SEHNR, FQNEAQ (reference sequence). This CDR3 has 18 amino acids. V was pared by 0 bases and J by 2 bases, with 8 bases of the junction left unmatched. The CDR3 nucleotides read TGTGCCAGCAGCTTAGCCGGGACAGGGTTCGGCGGCAATCAGCCCCAGCATTTT. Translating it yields CASSLAGTGFGGNQPQHF.

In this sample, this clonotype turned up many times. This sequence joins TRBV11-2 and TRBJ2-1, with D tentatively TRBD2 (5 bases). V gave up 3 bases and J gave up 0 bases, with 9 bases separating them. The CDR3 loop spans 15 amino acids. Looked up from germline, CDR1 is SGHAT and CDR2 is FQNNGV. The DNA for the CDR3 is TGTGCCAGCAGCTTCGGCCTAGCCTCCTACAATGAGCAGTTCTTC. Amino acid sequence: CASSFGLASYNEQFF.